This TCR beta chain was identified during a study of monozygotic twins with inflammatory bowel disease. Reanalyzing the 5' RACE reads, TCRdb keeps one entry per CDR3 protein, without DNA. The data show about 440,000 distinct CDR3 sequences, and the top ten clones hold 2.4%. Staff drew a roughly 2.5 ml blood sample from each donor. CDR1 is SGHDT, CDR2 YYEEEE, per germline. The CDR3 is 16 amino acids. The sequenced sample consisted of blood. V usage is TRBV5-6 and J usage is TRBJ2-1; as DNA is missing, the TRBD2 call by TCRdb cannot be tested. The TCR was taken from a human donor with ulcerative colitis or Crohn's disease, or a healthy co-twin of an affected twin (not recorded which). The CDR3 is CASNPLGLAGTNEQFF. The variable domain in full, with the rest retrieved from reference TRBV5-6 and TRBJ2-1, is DAGVTQSPTHLIKTRGQQVTLRCSPKSGHDTVSWYQQALGQGPQFIFQYYEEEERQRGNFPDRFSGHQFPNYSSELNVNALLLGDSALYLCASNPLGLAGTNEQFFGPGTRLTVL.